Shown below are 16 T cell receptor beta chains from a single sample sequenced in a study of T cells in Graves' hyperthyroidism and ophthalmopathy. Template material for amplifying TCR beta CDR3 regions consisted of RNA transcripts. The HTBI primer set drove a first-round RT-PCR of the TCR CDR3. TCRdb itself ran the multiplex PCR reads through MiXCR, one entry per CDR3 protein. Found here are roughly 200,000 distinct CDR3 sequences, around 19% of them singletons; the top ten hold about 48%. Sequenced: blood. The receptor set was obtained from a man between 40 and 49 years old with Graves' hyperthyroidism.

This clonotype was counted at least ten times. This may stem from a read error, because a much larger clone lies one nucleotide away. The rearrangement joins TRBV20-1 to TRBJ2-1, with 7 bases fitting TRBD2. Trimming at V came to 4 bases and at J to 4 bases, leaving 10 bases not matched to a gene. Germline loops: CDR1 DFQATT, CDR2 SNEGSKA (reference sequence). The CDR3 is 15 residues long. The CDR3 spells CSANKGGSQYNEQFF. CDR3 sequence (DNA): TGCAGTGCTAACAAGGGAGGGTCACAGTACAATGAGCAGTTCTTC.

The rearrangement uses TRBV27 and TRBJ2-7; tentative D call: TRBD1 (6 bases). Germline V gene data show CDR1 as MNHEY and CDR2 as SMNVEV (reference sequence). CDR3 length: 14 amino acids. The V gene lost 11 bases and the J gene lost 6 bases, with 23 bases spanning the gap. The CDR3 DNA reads TGTGCCGCTCAGCCTCAGGGTGGGGGCCGCGAGCAGTACTTC. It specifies CAAQPQGGGREQYF.

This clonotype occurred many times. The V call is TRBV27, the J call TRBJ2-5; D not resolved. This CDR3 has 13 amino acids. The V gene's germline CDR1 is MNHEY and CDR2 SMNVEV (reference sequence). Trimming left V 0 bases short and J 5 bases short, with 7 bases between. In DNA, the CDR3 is TGTGCCAGCAGTTTATCTCGCTTGGAGACCCAGTACTTC. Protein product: CASSLSRLETQYF.

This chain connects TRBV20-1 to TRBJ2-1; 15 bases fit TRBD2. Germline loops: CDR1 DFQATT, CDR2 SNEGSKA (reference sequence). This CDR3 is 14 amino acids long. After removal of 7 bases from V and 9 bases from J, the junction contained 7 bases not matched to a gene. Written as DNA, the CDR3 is TGCAGTGTCCCGGGACTAGCGGGAGGATCTGAGCAGTTCTTC. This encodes CSVPGLAGGSEQFF.

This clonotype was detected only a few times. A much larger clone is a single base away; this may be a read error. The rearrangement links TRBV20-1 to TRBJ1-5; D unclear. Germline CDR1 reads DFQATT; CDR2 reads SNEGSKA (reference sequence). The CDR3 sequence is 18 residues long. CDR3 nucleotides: TGCAGTACTAGAGATCTGCCAGGACCCTTTTTAAGCAATCAGCCCCAGCATTTT. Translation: CSTRDLPGPFLSNQPQHF.

The CDR3 nucleotides read TGTGCCAGCAGCTTAGCGGGGGGGCTCGGCACAGATACGCAGTATTTT. It yields the protein CASSLAGGLGTDTQYF. The chain has TRBV7-8 and TRBJ2-3, with a tentative D call TRBD2 (7 bases). Germline values: CDR1 SGHVS, CDR2 FQNEAQ. Trimming took off 0 bases at V and 1 base at J, with 11 bases between the two ends. This CDR3 region has 16 residues.

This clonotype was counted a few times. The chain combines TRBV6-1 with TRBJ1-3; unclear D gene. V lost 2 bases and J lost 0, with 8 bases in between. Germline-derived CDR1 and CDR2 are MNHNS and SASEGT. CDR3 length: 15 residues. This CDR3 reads CASSELNLSGNTIYF. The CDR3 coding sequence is TGTGCCAGCAGTGAACTTAACCTCTCTGGAAACACCATATATTTT.

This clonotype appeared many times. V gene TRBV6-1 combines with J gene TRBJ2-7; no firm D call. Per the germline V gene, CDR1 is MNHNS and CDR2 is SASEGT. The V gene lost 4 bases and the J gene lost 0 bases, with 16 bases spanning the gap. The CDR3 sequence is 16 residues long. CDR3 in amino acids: CASSGLMLLSSYEQYF. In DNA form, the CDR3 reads TGTGCCAGCAGTGGATTAATGTTATTAAGCTCCTACGAGCAGTACTTC.

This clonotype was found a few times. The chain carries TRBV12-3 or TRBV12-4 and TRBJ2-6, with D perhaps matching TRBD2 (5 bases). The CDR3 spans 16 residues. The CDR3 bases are TGTGTCTCGGGCCCGCCAGCGGCGAAAGGGGCCAACGTCCTGACTTTC. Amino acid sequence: CVSGPPAAKGANVLTF.

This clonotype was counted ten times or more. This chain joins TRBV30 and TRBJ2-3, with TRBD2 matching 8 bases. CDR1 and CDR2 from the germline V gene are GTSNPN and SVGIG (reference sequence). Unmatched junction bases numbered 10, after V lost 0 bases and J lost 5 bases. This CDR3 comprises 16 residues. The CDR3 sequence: CAWSVLVRGVRDTQYF. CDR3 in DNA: TGTGCCTGGAGTGTACTAGTGCGGGGGGTTAGAGATACGCAGTATTTT.

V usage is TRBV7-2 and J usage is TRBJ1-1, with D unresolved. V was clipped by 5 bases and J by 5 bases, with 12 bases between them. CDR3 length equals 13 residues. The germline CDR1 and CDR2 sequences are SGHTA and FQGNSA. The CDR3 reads CASSREPGTEAFF. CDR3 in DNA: TGTGCCAGCAGCCGAGAACCTGGTACTGAAGCTTTCTTT.

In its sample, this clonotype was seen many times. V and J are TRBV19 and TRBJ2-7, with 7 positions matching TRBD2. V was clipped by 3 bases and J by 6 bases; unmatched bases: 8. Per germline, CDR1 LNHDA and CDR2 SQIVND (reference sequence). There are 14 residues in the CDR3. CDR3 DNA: TGTGCCAGTAGTATGGAGGCTAGCGGAAGCGAGCAGTACTTC. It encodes CASSMEASGSEQYF.

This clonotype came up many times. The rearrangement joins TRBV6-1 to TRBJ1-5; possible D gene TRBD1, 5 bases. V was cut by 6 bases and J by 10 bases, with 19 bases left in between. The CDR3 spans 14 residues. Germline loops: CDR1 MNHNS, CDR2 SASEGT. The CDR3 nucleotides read TGTGCCAGCAGCGACTCAGGCGGGACCCGTCCCCAGCATTTT. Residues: CASSDSGGTRPQHF.

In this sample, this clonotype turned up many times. The DNA of the CDR3 is TGTGCCTCTCGGGGCTTCCAAGAGACCCAGTACTTC. It translates to CASRGFQETQYF. The gene calls are TRBV30 and TRBJ2-5, with D perhaps matching TRBD1 or TRBD2 (5 bases each). V lost 7 bases and J lost 1, with 10 bases in between. Germline values: CDR1 GTSNPN, CDR2 SVGIG (reference sequence). This CDR3 has 12 residues.

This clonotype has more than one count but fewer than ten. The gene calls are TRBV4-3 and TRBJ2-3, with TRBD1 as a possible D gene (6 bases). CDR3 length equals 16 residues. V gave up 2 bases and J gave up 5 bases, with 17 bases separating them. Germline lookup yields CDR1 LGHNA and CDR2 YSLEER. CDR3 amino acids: CASSQQAQGGGDTQYF. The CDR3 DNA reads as TGCGCCAGCAGCCAACAGGCACAGGGCGGTGGAGATACGCAGTATTTT.

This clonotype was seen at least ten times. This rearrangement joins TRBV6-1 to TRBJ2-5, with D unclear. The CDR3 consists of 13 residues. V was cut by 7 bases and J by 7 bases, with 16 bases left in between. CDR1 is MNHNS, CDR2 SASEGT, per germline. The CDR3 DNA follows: TGTGCCAGCAAAAAGGAGCCCCCAGGGACCCAGTACTTC. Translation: CASKKEPPGTQYF.